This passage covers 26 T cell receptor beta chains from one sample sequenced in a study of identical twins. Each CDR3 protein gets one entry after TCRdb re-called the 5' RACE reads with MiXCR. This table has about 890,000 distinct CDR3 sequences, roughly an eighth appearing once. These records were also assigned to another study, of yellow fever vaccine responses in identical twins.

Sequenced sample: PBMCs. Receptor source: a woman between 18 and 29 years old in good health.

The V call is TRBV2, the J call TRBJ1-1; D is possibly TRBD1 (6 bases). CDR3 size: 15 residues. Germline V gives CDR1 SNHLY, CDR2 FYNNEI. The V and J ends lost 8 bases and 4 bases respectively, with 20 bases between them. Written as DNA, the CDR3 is TGTGCCAGCGCGGGGGCGCCGGGGAAGAGCACTGAAGCTTTCTTT. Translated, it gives CASAGAPGKSTEAFF.

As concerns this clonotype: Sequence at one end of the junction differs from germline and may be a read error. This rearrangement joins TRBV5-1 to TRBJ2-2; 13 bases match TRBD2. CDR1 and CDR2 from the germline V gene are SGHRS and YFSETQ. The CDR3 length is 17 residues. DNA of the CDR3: TGCGCCAGCAGTTTCGGTGGGACTAGCGGGAACACCGGGGAGCTGGTTTTT. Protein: CASSFGGTSGNTGELVF.

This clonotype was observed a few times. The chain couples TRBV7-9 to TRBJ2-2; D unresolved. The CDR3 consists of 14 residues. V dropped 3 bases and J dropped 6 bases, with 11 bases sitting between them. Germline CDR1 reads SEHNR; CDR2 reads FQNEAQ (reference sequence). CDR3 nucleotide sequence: TGTGCCAGCAGCTTCCTCCCGTTGGCCGGGGAGCTGTTTTTT. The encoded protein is CASSFLPLAGELFF.

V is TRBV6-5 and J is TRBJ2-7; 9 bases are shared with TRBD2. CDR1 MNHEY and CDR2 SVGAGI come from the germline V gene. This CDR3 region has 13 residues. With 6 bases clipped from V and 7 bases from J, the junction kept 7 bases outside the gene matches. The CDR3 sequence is CASRLAGVGEQYF. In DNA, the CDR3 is TGTGCCAGCAGATTAGCGGGAGTGGGAGAGCAGTACTTC.

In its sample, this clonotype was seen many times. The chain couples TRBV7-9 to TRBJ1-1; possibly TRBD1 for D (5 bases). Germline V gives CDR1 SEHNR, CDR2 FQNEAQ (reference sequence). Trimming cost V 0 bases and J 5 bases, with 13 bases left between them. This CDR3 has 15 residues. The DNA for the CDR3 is TGTGCCAGCAGCTTAGCGGGGACGACGGGGACTGAAGCTTTCTTT. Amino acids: CASSLAGTTGTEAFF.

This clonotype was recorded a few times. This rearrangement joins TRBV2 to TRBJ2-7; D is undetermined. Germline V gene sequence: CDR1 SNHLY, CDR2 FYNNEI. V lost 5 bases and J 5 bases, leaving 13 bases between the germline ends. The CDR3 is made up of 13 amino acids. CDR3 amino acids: CASSFSTVHEQYF. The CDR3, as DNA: TGTGCCAGCAGTTTCTCGACGGTGCACGAGCAGTACTTC.

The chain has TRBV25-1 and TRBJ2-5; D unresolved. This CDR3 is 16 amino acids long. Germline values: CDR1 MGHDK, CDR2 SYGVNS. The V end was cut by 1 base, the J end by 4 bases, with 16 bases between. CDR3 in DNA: TGTGCCAGCAGTGAATTGATAGGGTTAGGAGTAGAGACCCAGTACTTC. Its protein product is CASSELIGLGVETQYF.

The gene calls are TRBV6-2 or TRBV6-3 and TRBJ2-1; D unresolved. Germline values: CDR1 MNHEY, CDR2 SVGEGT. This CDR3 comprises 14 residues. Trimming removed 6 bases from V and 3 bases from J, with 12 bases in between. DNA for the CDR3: TGTGCCAGCAGCTCGCGAGACTTCTACAATGAGCAGTTCTTC. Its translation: CASSSRDFYNEQFF.

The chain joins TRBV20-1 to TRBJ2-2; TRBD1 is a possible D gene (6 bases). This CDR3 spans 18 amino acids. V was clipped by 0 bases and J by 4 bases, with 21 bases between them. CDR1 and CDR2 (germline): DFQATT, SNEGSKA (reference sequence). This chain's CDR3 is CSARDLGTGKVGTGELFF. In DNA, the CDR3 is TGCAGTGCTAGAGATCTCGGCACAGGGAAGGTCGGCACCGGGGAGCTGTTTTTT.

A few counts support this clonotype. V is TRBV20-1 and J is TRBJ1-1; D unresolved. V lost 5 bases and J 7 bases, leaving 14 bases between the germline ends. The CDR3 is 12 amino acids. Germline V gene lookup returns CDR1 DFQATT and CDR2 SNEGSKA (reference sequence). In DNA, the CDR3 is TGCAGTGCTTCCCTAACGTGGGATGAAGCTTTCTTT. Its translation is CSASLTWDEAFF.

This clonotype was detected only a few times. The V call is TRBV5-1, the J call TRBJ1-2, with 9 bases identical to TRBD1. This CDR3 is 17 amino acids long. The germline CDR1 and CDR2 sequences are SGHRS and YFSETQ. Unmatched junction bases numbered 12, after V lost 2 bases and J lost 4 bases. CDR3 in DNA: TGCGCCAGCAGCTTTTGGGCCGGGGACAGGGAAACCTATGGCTACACCTTC. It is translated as CASSFWAGDRETYGYTF.

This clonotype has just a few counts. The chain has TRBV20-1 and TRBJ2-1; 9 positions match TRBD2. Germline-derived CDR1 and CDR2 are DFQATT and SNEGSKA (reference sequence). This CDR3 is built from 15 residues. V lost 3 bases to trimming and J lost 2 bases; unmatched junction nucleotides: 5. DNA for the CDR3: TGCAGTGCTAGTCCAGCGGGGGGTACCTACAATGAGCAGTTCTTC. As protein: CSASPAGGTYNEQFF.

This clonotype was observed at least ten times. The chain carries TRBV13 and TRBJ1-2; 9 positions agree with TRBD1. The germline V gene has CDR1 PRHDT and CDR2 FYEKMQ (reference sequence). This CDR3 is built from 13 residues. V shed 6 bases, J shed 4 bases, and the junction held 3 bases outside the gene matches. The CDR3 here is CASSGTGRYGYTF. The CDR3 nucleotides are TGTGCCAGCAGTGGGACAGGGCGCTATGGCTACACCTTC. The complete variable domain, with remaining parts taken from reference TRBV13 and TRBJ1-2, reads AAGVIQSPRHLIKEKRETATLKCYPIPRHDTVYWYQQGPGQDPQFLISFYEKMQSDKGSIPDRFSAQQFSDYHSELNMSSLELGDSALYFCASSGTGRYGYTFGSGTRLTVV.

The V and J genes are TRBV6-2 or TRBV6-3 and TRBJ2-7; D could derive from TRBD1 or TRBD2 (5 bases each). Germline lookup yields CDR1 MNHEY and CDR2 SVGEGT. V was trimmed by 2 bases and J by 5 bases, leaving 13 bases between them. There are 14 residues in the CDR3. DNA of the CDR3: TGTGCCAGCAGTTACGGGACGGGCAAAAACGAGCAGTACGTC. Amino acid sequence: CASSYGTGKNEQYV.

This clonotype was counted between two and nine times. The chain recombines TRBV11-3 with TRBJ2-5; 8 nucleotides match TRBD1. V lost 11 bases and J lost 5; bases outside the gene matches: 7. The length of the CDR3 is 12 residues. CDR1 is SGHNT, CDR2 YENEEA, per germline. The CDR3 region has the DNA TGTGCCTCCTCGGGACAGGTGGAGACCCAGTACTTC. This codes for CASSGQVETQYF.

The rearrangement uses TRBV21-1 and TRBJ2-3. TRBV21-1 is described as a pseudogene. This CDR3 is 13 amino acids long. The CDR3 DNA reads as TGTGCCAGCTTTCTGCGATACACAGATACGCAGTATTTT. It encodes CASFLRYTDTQYF.

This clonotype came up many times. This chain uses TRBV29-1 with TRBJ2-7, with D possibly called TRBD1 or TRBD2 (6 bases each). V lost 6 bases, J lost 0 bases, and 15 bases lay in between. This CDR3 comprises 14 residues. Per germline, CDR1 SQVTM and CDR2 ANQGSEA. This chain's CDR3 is CSVQGGSSSYEQYF. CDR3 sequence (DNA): TGCAGCGTCCAAGGGGGGTCTAGCTCCTACGAGCAGTACTTC.

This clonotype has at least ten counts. CDR3 coding DNA: TGCGCCAGCAGCTTGGGGAGCTCCTACAATGAGCAGTTCTTC. As protein: CASSLGSSYNEQFF. The chain employs TRBV5-1 and TRBJ2-1, with D hard to call. Germline V lookup: CDR1 SGHRS, CDR2 YFSETQ. The CDR3 spans 14 residues. The ends were cut back, 0 bases at V and 0 bases at J, with 4 bases in the middle.

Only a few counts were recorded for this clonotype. The CDR3 is CSARGQAVNEQFF. The DNA of the CDR3 is TGCAGTGCTAGAGGACAGGCCGTTAATGAGCAGTTCTTC. The chain uses TRBV20-1 and TRBJ2-1, with TRBD1 as a possible D gene (6 bases). Germline V CDR1 and CDR2: DFQATT, SNEGSKA (reference sequence). This CDR3 contains 13 residues. The V gene lost 1 base and the J gene lost 7 bases, with 11 bases spanning the gap.

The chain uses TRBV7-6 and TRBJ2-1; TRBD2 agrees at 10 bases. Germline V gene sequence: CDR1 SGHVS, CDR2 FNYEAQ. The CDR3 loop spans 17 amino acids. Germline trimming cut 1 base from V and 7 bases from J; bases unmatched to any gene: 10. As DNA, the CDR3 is TGTGCCAGCAGCTTAGGGCTGGCTAGCGGGAGAATTAATGAGCAGTTCTTC. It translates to CASSLGLASGRINEQFF.

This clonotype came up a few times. CDR3 nucleotides: TGTGCCAGCGGGGCTCAGGAAGGTCCCAATCAGCCCCAGCATTTT. Translated, it gives CASGAQEGPNQPQHF. The chain recombines TRBV12-3 or TRBV12-4 with TRBJ1-5, with D tentatively TRBD1 (5 bases). The CDR3 sequence is 15 residues long. Trimming took 8 bases from V and 3 from J, leaving 17 bases between them.

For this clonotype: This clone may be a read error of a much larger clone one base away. The CDR3 protein is CATRGGTANTEAYF. The CDR3 bases are TGTGCCACTCGAGGCGGGACAGCTAACACTGAAGCTTACTTT. The J gene is TRBJ1-1, the V gene TRBV10-3, with TRBD1 matching 7 bases. There are 14 residues in the CDR3. Germline CDR1 reads ENHRY; CDR2 reads SYGVKD.

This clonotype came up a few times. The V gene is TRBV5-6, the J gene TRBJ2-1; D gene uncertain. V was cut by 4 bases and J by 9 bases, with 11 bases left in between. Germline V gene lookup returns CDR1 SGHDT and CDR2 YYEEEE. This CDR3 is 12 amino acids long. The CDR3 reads CASSPDTSEQFF. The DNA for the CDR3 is TGTGCCAGCAGCCCAGACACATCTGAGCAGTTCTTC.

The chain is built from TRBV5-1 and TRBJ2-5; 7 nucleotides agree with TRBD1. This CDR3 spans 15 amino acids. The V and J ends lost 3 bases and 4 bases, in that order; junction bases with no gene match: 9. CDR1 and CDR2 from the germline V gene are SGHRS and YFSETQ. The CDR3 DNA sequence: TGCGCCAGCAGCTCTCTACCGGGACAGTTAGAGACCCAGTACTTC. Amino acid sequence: CASSSLPGQLETQYF.

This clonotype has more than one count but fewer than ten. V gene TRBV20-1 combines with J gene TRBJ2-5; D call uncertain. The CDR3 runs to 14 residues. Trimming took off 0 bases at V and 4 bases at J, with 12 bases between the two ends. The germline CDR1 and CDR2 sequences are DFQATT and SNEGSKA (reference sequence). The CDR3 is CSARDLGKGETQYF. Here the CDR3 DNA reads TGCAGTGCTAGAGATCTCGGAAAAGGAGAGACCCAGTACTTC.

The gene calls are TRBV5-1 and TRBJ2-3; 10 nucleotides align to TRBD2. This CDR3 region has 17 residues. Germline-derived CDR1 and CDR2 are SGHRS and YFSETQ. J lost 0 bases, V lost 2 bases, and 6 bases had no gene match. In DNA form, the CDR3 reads TGCGCCAGCAGCTTTTCAACTAGCGGGGTTAGCACAGATACGCAGTATTTT. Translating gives CASSFSTSGVSTDTQYF.